This T cell receptor beta chain was captured in a study of post-analysis software for immune sequencing data. Study results and limitations: Patients carried a few TRBV segments more frequently than controls did, and TRBV5-6, TRBV5-1 and TRBV20-1 were among them.

Trimming removed 3 bases at V and 4 bases at J, with 17 bases between. CDR1 is MNHEY and CDR2 is SMNVEV in the germline V gene (reference sequence). This CDR3 spans 16 amino acids. Concerning this clonotype itself: The antigen is unknown.

cDNA libraries for TCR beta contained unique molecular identifiers. TCRdb used MiXCR to reprocess the PCR reads, holding one entry per CDR3 protein. The table records about 770,000 distinct CDR3 sequences, around 42% of them present only once. The clonotype was recovered from a girl between 5 and 17 years old with multiple sclerosis. The chain combines TRBV27 with TRBJ2-3; tentatively, D is TRBD1 (6 bases). Source material: blood. Here the CDR3 DNA reads TGTGCCAGCAGTTTGGGGACACGACTCAGCGCAGATACGCAGTATTTT. It translates to CASSLGTRLSADTQYF.